A selection of T cell receptor beta chains follows, all from one sample in a study of T-cell memory formation after mild COVID-19. TCRdb re-derived calls from the 5' RACE reads in MiXCR, one entry per CDR3 protein. The data show hundreds of thousands of distinct CDR3 sequences, 13% to 15% seen once. Sequencing was done on a sample of PBMCs or a T cell subset sorted from them (not recorded which). These receptors came from a man younger than 35 who had mild COVID-19 (a few samples of this study predate the infection). Cell type and time point are not known. CDR3s include the opening cysteine and the closing phenylalanine or tryptophan. The D gene is left open where the match is weak. Some rows mark clone size as missing; the rest say once, few, many or name a class of expanded clone.

D gene	V gene	clone size	J gene	CDR3 length	CDR3 protein	CDR3 DNA
-	TRBV20-1	-	TRBJ1-3	14	CSARDDGGGNTIYF	TGCAGTGCTAGAGATGATGGAGGTGGAAACACCATATATTTT
TRBD1	TRBV7-3	many	TRBJ1-1	14	CASSLISGGGEAFF	TGTGCCAGCAGCTTAATTTCAGGGGGTGGTGAAGCTTTCTTT
-	TRBV20-1	many	TRBJ2-1	13	CSATPPGYNEQFF	TGCAGTGCTACGCCGCCAGGCTACAATGAGCAGTTCTTC
TRBD2	TRBV5-6	many	TRBJ2-1	15	CASSPSGGTYNEQFF	TGTGCCAGCAGCCCTAGCGGGGGGACCTACAATGAGCAGTTCTTC
TRBD2	TRBV20-1	-	TRBJ2-3	15	CSARVAGGSTDTQYF	TGCAGTGCTAGAGTGGCGGGGGGTAGCACAGATACGCAGTATTTT
-	TRBV6-1	few	TRBJ2-1	15	CASREGGASYNEQFF	TGTGCCAGCAGGGAGGGGGGGGCTTCCTACAATGAGCAGTTCTTC
TRBD2	TRBV20-1	many	TRBJ2-1	15	CSASLASGGAAEQFF	TGCAGTGCTAGTCTGGCTAGCGGGGGGGCCGCTGAGCAGTTCTTC
-	TRBV24-1	few	TRBJ2-5	11	CATSSSETQYF	TGTGCCACCAGTTCGTCGGAGACCCAGTACTTC
TRBD1	TRBV7-9	-	TRBJ1-4	17	CASSEDRGFATNEKLFF	TGTGCCAGCAGCGAGGACAGGGGATTTGCAACTAATGAAAAACTGTTTTTT
-	TRBV24-1	once	TRBJ2-3	11	CATQPRDTQYF	TGTGCCACCCAACCAAGGGATACGCAGTATTTT
TRBD1	TRBV20-1	-	TRBJ2-3	12	CRGQGAGDTQYF	TGCAGAGGACAGGGGGCAGGAGATACGCAGTATTTT
-	TRBV20-1	-	TRBJ1-1	12	CSAREGNTEAFF	TGCAGTGCTCGGGAGGGAAACACTGAAGCTTTCTTT
TRBD1	TRBV3-1	few	TRBJ2-5	16	CASSPLPGTAQETQYF	TGTGCCAGCAGCCCACTCCCCGGGACAGCTCAAGAGACCCAGTACTTC
-	TRBV21-1	many	TRBJ1-6	15	CASSLEEGAESPLHF	TGTGCCAGCAGCTTGGAGGAGGGGGCAGAGTCACCCCTCCACTTT
-	TRBV27	-	TRBJ1-2	12	CASGTYYQGYTF	TGTGCCAGCGGAACTTATTATCAGGGCTACACCTTC
-	TRBV6-6	few	TRBJ2-4	15	CASSYLGGGRNIQYF	TGTGCCAGCAGTTACCTGGGGGGCGGTAGAAACATTCAGTACTTC
TRBD1	TRBV9	-	TRBJ1-1	14	CASSVGGDSSEAFF	TGTGCCAGCAGCGTAGGGGGGGACAGCTCTGAAGCTTTCTTT
TRBD1	TRBV19	-	TRBJ1-6	15	CASRTGTGEYSPLHF	TGTGCCAGTAGGACCGGGACAGGGGAATATTCACCCCTCCACTTT
-	TRBV20-1	many	TRBJ2-2	13	CSALVPNTGELFF	TGCAGTGCCCTAGTTCCTAACACCGGGGAGCTGTTTTTT
-	TRBV29-1	-	TRBJ1-2	14	CSVEGTLTSYGYTF	TGCAGCGTTGAAGGGACTTTAACGAGCTATGGCTACACCTTC
TRBD1	TRBV7-6	-	TRBJ1-5	15	CASSSGTVGNQPQHF	TGTGCCAGCAGCTCCGGGACAGTCGGCAATCAGCCCCAGCATTTT
-	TRBV5-1	-	TRBJ2-5	13	CASRGSDGETQYF	TGCGCCAGCAGGGGGTCGGATGGGGAGACCCAGTACTTC
-	TRBV3-1	-	TRBJ2-2	13	CASSQGLAGELFF	TGTGCCAGCAGCCAGGGTCTAGCGGGGGAGCTGTTTTTT
-	TRBV9	-	TRBJ1-3	15	CASSVEPGTGNTIYF	TGTGCCAGCAGCGTAGAGCCGGGAACTGGAAACACCATATATTTT
-	TRBV29-1	-	TRBJ2-7	15	CSVEKRRVGGYEQYF	TGCAGCGTTGAAAAACGCAGGGTTGGCGGCTACGAGCAGTACTTC
-	TRBV10-2	few	TRBJ2-7	16	CASSRGGGQTSYEQYF	TGCGCCAGCAGTCGTGGGGGGGGACAGACCTCCTACGAGCAGTACTTC
TRBD2	TRBV7-9	-	TRBJ2-3	16	CASSVLAGGPSDTQYF	TGTGCCAGCAGTGTACTAGCGGGGGGGCCTTCAGATACGCAGTATTTT
-	TRBV9	few	TRBJ2-1	15	CASSVERSSYNEQFF	TGTGCCAGCAGCGTAGAGCGGAGCTCCTACAATGAGCAGTTCTTC
-	TRBV27	many	TRBJ2-3	14	CASTSGGPTDTQYF	TGTGCCAGCACTTCGGGGGGCCCCACAGATACGCAGTATTTT
TRBD1	TRBV29-1	few	TRBJ1-1	10	CSGGDRVAFF	TGCAGCGGGGGGGACAGGGTCGCTTTCTTT
TRBD1	TRBV6-1	few	TRBJ1-1	13	CASEGQGMTEAFF	TGTGCCAGCGAAGGACAGGGAATGACTGAAGCTTTCTTT
-	TRBV27	-	TRBJ2-5	14	CASSLMPGEETQYF	TGTGCCAGCAGTTTGATGCCAGGGGAAGAGACCCAGTACTTC
-	TRBV28	-	TRBJ1-3	11	CASSSGYTIYF	TGTGCCAGCAGCTCAGGGTACACCATATATTTT
-	TRBV7-2	few	TRBJ1-4	15	CASSQTGARDEKLFF	TGTGCCAGCAGCCAAACCGGCGCACGGGATGAAAAACTGTTTTTT
-	TRBV6-5	few	TRBJ1-1	14	CASSARVGDTEAFF	TGTGCCAGCAGTGCAAGGGTAGGGGACACTGAAGCTTTCTTT
-	TRBV29-1	few	TRBJ1-2	14	CSVDPGTANYGYTF	TGCAGCGTTGACCCCGGGACCGCTAACTATGGCTACACCTTC
-	TRBV20-1	few	TRBJ2-7	12	CSGTEQGSEQYF	TGCAGTGGGACAGAGCAGGGCTCCGAGCAGTACTTC
-	TRBV4-1	few	TRBJ2-3	14	CASSSRSFTDTQYF	TGCGCCAGCAGCTCACGGTCATTCACAGATACGCAGTATTTT
-	TRBV7-3	few	TRBJ2-7	13	CASSLGISYEQYF	TGTGCCAGCAGCCTCGGGATTTCCTACGAGCAGTACTTC
-	TRBV18	-	TRBJ1-1	15	CASSPMEGLNTEAFF	TGTGCCAGCTCACCAATGGAGGGGTTGAACACTGAAGCTTTCTTT
-	TRBV19	-	TRBJ1-1	16	CASSMYLEPGNTEAFF	TGTGCCAGTAGTATGTACCTGGAACCGGGAAACACTGAAGCTTTCTTT
TRBD1	TRBV6-6	few	TRBJ2-7	17	CASSRRTGWSPTYEQYF	TGTGCCAGCAGTCGGCGGACAGGGTGGTCGCCGACCTACGAGCAGTACTTC
TRBD1	TRBV7-9	-	TRBJ1-3	15	CASPGQRSSGNTIYF	TGTGCGTCACCGGGACAGCGAAGCTCTGGAAACACCATATATTTT
TRBD1	TRBV20-1	few	TRBJ1-1	15	CSASPQAGGYSEAFF	TGCAGTGCTAGCCCGCAGGCAGGGGGCTACAGTGAAGCTTTCTTT
-	TRBV2	-	TRBJ2-5	13	CASKRTVQETQYF	TGTGCCAGCAAGCGGACGGTTCAAGAGACCCAGTACTTC
-	TRBV12-2	-	TRBJ2-3	16	CASRTQRASGGDTQYF	TGTGCAAGTCGCACTCAAAGGGCTAGCGGGGGAGATACGCAGTATTTT
-	TRBV12-3/TRBV12-4	-	TRBJ2-1	16	CASSLGTTYSYNEQFF	TGTGCCAGCAGTTTAGGGACCACGTACTCCTACAATGAGCAGTTCTTC
-	TRBV10-2	-	TRBJ1-1	13	CASSEGRVTEAFF	TGCGCCAGCAGTGAGGGTAGGGTAACTGAAGCTTTCTTT
TRBD1	TRBV13	-	TRBJ2-5	14	CASSYYRGQETQYF	TGTGCCAGCAGCTATTACAGGGGGCAAGAGACCCAGTACTTC
-	TRBV6-2/TRBV6-3	-	TRBJ1-5	11	CASGQSQPQHF	TGTGCCAGCGGACAGTCTCAGCCCCAGCATTTT
-	TRBV18	many	TRBJ1-2	13	CASSPDVRYGYTF	TGTGCCAGCTCACCCGATGTACGGTATGGCTACACCTTC
TRBD1	TRBV6-2/TRBV6-3	-	TRBJ1-5	15	CASSSDRDEEQPQHF	TGTGCCAGCAGCTCCGACAGGGACGAGGAGCAGCCCCAGCATTTT
-	TRBV4-2	-	TRBJ1-2	16	CASSQDIRTANYGYTF	TGTGCCAGCAGCCAAGATATAAGGACAGCTAACTATGGCTACACCTTC
TRBD1	TRBV4-1	-	TRBJ1-2	14	CASSQGGGGDGYTF	TGCGCCAGCAGCCAAGGTGGAGGGGGCGATGGCTACACCTTC